Reported below is one T cell receptor beta chain. Original handling: Reference gene primer amplification in the assay estimated nucleated cell counts. Profiling relied on immunoSEQ multiplex PCR, and the TCRdb table lists in-frame clones only, not all of them. V and J calls plus clone size are reproduced from that table; the DNA served to infer D and trimming. This sample has about 210,000 clones, with 84% found just once. The data were obtained in a study of blood T cell repertoires in COVID-19. The cohort comprised adults aged 18 to 89 years residing in approximately 25 US areas. Within 2 weeks of study entry, exposed participants had contacted a PCR-confirmed or clinician-diagnosed COVID-19 case. Germline assignment: CDR1 SGHAT and CDR2 FQNNGV. Trimming removed 1 base from V and 2 bases from J, with 18 bases in between. The CDR3 is made up of 17 amino acids.

The sample taken for sequencing was PBMCs or T cells enriched from blood (not recorded which). The V and J genes are TRBV11-2 and TRBJ2-7; maybe TRBD2 (6 bases). The source of this sequence is a woman under 40 who had been exposed to COVID-19. This chain's CDR3 is CASSLGIEEGPPYEQYF. In DNA, the CDR3 is TGTGCCAGCAGCTTAGGTATCGAGGAGGGACCCCCCTACGAGCAGTACTTC.